The entry that follows covers one TCR beta chain sequence. This sample is drawn from a study of blood T cell repertoires in COVID-19. As for the study in general: Acute-phase and convalescent COVID-19 samples originated in the United States, Italy and Spain. PBMCs, B-cell-depleted T cells, or T cells were the source of the cDNA or gDNA that made up the material.

Original analysis: Amplified reference gene primers provided the basis for estimating nucleated cell counts. Libraries were prepared by immunoSEQ multiplex PCR; TCRdb keeps only in-frame clonotypes and omits some of them. The DNA was the basis for D and trimming; V, J and clone size are from that table. The sample holds about 210,000 clones; more than 85% are singletons and the top ten take roughly 0.69%. Germline assignment: CDR1 SGHNT and CDR2 YYREEE (reference sequence). The length of the CDR3 is 15 residues. V lost 4 bases, J lost 0 bases, and 6 bases stayed unmatched. The TCR comes from a man aged 35 to 55 with acute or convalescent COVID-19. This chain links TRBV5-4 with TRBJ1-1, with 7 bases identical to TRBD1. Sample: peripheral blood. For the CDR3, the DNA is TGTGCCAGCAGCGCGAAGACAGGGTTGAACACTGAAGCTTTCTTT. This encodes CASSAKTGLNTEAFF. Using reference TRBV5-4 and TRBJ1-1 for the parts outside the CDR3, the full variable domain is ETGVTQSPTHLIKTRGQQVTLRCSSQSGHNTVSWYQQALGQGPQFIFQYYREEENGRGNFPPRFSGLQFPNYSSELNVNALELDDSALYLCASSAKTGLNTEAFFGQGTRLTVV.